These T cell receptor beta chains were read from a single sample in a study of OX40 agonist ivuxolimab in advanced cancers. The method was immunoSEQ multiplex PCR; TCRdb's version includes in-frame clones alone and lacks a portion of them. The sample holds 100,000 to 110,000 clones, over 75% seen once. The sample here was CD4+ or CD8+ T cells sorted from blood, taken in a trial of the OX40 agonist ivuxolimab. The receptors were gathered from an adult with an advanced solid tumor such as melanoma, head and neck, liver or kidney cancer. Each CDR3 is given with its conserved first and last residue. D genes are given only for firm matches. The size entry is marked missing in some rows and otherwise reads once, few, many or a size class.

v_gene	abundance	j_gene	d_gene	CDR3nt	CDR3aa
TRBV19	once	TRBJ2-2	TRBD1	TGTGCCAGTAGTATGGACGACAGGGGATGGACCGGGGAGCTGTTTTTT	CASSMDDRGWTGELFF
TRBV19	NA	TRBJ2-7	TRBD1	TGTGCCAGTAGTATCGGGGACAGGGTCTACGAGCAGTACTTC	CASSIGDRVYEQYF
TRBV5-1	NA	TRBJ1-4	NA	TGCGCCAGCAGGCGGGGGGCGAGTGAAAAACTGTTTTTT	CASRRGASEKLFF
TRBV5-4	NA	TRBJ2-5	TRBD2	TGTGCCAGCAGCTTGATAGCGGGAAGGGGTAAAGAGACCCAGTACTTC	CASSLIAGRGKETQYF
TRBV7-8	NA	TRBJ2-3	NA	TGTGCCAGCAGCTTATTTAGGGGGGGGTTACACAACGATACGCAGTATTTT	CASSLFRGGLHNDTQYF
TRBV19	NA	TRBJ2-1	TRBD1	TGTGCCAGTAGTATGACCCTCCCAGGGGGCGATCAGTTCTTC	CASSMTLPGGDQFF
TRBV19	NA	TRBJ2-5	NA	TGTGCCAGTAGTATGCTGGAGGAGACCCAGTACTTC	CASSMLEETQYF
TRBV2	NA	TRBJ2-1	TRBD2	TGTGCCAGCAGTCTCACTAGCGGGGGGTACAATGAGCAGTTCTTC	CASSLTSGGYNEQFF
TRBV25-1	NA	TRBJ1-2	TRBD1	TGTGCCAGCAGTGAATTGGGACAGGGTAGGGGCTACACCTTC	CASSELGQGRGYTF
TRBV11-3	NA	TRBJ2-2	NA	TGTGCCAGCAGCTTAGGGCCGCGGGGGGAGCTGTTTTTT	CASSLGPRGELFF
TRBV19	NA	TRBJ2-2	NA	TGTGCCAGTAGTATAGGGAACAGCGGGGAGCTGTTTTTT	CASSIGNSGELFF
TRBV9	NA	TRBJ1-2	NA	TGTGCCAGCAGCGTATTAGATAACGTCGGCTACACCTTC	CASSVLDNVGYTF
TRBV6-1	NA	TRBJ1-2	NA	TGTGCCAGCAGTCAGACACGGTCCCACTACACCTTC	CASSQTRSHYTF
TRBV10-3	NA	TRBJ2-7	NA	TGTGCCATCAGTGAGCTGGCGGGCTACGAGCAGTACTTC	CAISELAGYEQYF
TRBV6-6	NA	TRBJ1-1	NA	TGTGCCAGCAGAAAGACAGCCACCCCGGCGGGACTAGAAGCTTTCTTT	CASRKTATPAGLEAFF
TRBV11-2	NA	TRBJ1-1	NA	TGTGCCAGCAGCTCCGCAGGGTTACGGACTGAAGCTTTCTTT	CASSSAGLRTEAFF
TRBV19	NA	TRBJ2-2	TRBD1	TGTGCCAGTAAACCGGGACAGATATTTGGGGCCGGGGAGCTGTTTTTT	CASKPGQIFGAGELFF